The rows below give T cell receptor beta chains drawn from one sample of a study of Tregs in tolerant kidney transplant recipients. Data came from immunoSEQ multiplex PCR; TCRdb stores just in-frame clones and leaves some out. The top ten clones hold 0.3% to 0.4% of a sample with roughly 69,000 clones, nearly 98% of them seen once. The sample was Tregs from blood, taken before the transplant. The source of these receptors is a human donor who received a combined kidney and bone marrow transplant. The CDR3 runs from the conserved cysteine through the conserved F or W. A D gene is named only where the DNA matches it firmly.

v_call,d_call,cdr3_aa
TRBV7-8,.,CASSLVGSNQPQHF
TRBV13,.,CASSRGFDGYTF
TRBV6-1,.,CASSELAVWTDTQYF
TRBV7-6,.,CASSLARGDGKEKLFF
TRBV7-2,TRBD1,CASMEQGGSPLHF
TRBV9,TRBD2,CASSVGGAGGPTDTQYF
TRBV5-4,.,CASSFTQKETQYF
TRBV10-3,.,CAISESARQGETQYF
TRBV9,TRBD2,CASSRGRLAGAEQYF
TRBV6-5,.,CAIGRGGRSTEAFF
TRBV5-1,TRBD2,CASSLGLAGGVAYNEQFF
TRBV18,.,CASSQEVLNYGYTF